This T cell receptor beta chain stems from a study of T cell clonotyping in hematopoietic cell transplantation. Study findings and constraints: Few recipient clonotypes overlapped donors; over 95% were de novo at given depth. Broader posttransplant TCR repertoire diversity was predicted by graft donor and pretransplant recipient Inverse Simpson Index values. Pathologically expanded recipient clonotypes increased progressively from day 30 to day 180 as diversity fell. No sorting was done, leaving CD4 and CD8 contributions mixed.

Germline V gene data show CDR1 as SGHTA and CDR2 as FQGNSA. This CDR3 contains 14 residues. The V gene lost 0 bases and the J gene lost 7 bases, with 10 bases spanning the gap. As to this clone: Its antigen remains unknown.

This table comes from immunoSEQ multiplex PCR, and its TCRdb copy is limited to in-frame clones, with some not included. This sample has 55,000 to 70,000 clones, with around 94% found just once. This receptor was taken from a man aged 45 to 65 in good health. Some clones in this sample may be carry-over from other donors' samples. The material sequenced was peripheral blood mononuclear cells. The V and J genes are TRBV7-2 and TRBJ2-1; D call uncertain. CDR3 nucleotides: TGTGCCAGCAGCTTAGCCCACTTGGTAAATGAGCAGTTCTTC. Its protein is CASSLAHLVNEQFF. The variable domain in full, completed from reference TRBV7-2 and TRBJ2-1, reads GAGVSQSPSNKVTEKGKDVELRCDPISGHTALYWYRQSLGQGLEFLIYFQGNSAPDKSGLPSDRFSAERTGGSVSTLTIQRTQQEDSAVYLCASSLAHLVNEQFFGPGTRLTVL.